The present T cell receptor (beta chain) was sequenced within a study of blood T cell repertoires in COVID-19. Turning to the study itself: Material from acute and convalescent COVID-19 was sourced from the United States, Italy and Spain. PBMCs, B-cell-depleted T cells, or T cells provided the cDNA or gDNA that made up the material.

From germline, CDR1 is SGHTA and CDR2 FQGNSA. Unmatched junction bases numbered 11, after V lost 5 bases and J lost 5 bases. CDR3 length: 15 residues. Authors' methods: Reference gene primer amplification gave estimated nucleated cell counts. The data were produced by immunoSEQ multiplex PCR, yet TCRdb's version contains in-frame clones alone and is incomplete. That table supplies the V and J calls and clone size; D and trimming were determined from the DNA. The sample carries 110,000 or so clones, 85% to 90% recorded once. This clonotype originated in a woman in her 50s with acute or convalescent COVID-19. The J gene is TRBJ1-2, the V gene TRBV7-2, with 7 bases identical to TRBD1. Sequencing was done on a sample of peripheral blood. CDR3 DNA sequence: TGTGCCAGCAGCCCCGGCCTGAGACAGGGTTATGGCTACACCTTC. It encodes CASSPGLRQGYGYTF.